Following are 21 T cell receptor beta chains from one sample sequenced in a study of response to subunit inactivated influenza vaccine. One entry per CDR3 protein, called by TCRdb with MiXCR from the RT-PCR reads. The sample has some 550,000 distinct CDR3 sequences, approximately 24% seen once; the top ten hold around 2.8%. Separately, the same data were catalogued under a study of T cells expressing NK-cell markers. That publication notes: TCR beta libraries carry UMIs added by 5'RACE template switching.

The sequencing used CD4+ T cells sorted from PBMCs, collected roughly 13 days after vaccination. Receptor source: a man in his fifties who received an inactivated influenza vaccine.

This clonotype was seen more than once but under ten times. This chain connects TRBV29-1 to TRBJ2-1; weak D call: TRBD2 (5 bases). CDR1 is SQVTM and CDR2 is ANQGSEA in the germline V gene. V was cut by 6 bases and J by 2 bases, with 20 bases left in between. There are 16 residues in the CDR3. The CDR3 DNA follows: TGCAGCGTAGGAGGACTCTACGTGGGAACCTACAATGAGCAGTTCTTC. The encoded protein is CSVGGLYVGTYNEQFF.

This rearrangement joins TRBV7-2 to TRBJ2-1; no firm D call. Looked up from germline, CDR1 is SGHTA and CDR2 is FQGNSA. The CDR3 covers 17 residues. Trimming removed 2 bases at V and 2 bases at J, with 16 bases between. CDR3: CASSLTESGLPYNEQFF. CDR3 coding DNA: TGTGCCAGCAGCTTAACGGAGTCAGGTCTACCCTACAATGAGCAGTTCTTC.

J is TRBJ2-1 and V is TRBV10-3, with 9 bases that match TRBD1. The CDR3 covers 16 residues. Germline V gene sequence: CDR1 ENHRY, CDR2 SYGVKD. V dropped 2 bases and J dropped 4; count of bases not matched to a gene: 6. CDR3 sequence reads: CAISEPGQGHYNEQFF. The CDR3 nucleotides read TGTGCCATCAGTGAGCCGGGACAGGGTCATTACAATGAGCAGTTCTTC.

There are a few counts of this clonotype. V and J are TRBV9 and TRBJ1-3, with 7 bases that match TRBD1. This CDR3 is 16 amino acids long. V was clipped by 3 bases and J by 4 bases; unmatched bases: 10. Germline assignment: CDR1 SGDLS and CDR2 YYNGEE. In DNA form, the CDR3 reads TGTGCCAGCAGCGGATCCTGGACAGGTCGGGGAAACACCATATATTTT. Amino acid sequence: CASSGSWTGRGNTIYF. Looking up the rest from reference TRBV9 and TRBJ1-3 gives the full variable domain: DSGVTQTPKHLITATGQRVTLRCSPRSGDLSVYWYQQSLDQGLQFLIQYYNGEERAKGNILERFSAQQFPDLHSELNLSSLELGDSALYFCASSGSWTGRGNTIYFGEGSWLTVV.

V gene TRBV12-3 or TRBV12-4 combines with J gene TRBJ2-1, with 7 positions matching TRBD1. The V gene end was trimmed by 3 bases and the J gene end by 10 bases; junction bases not matched to a gene: 6. The length of the CDR3 is 13 residues. The CDR3 loop reads CASSLRRGGEQFF. The CDR3 nucleotides read TGTGCCAGCAGTTTGCGCCGAGGGGGCGAGCAGTTCTTC.

This clonotype turned up a few times. The CDR3 DNA is TGTGCCACCAGTGATTGGGGCTATGGCTACACCTTC. Residues: CATSDWGYGYTF. The chain is built from TRBV24-1 and TRBJ1-2; the D is unclear. Trimming removed 2 bases from V and 4 bases from J, with 4 bases in between. Germline V gives CDR1 KGHDR, CDR2 SFDVKD. The CDR3 sequence is 12 residues long.

The chain combines TRBV12-3 or TRBV12-4 with TRBJ1-6; 7 bases fit TRBD1. The V and J ends lost 3 bases and 13 bases, in that order; junction bases with no gene match: 9. CDR3 length equals 14 residues. This CDR3 reads CASSLANRGAPLHF. The CDR3, as DNA: TGTGCCAGCAGTTTGGCCAACAGGGGCGCCCCCCTCCACTTT.

For this clonotype: One junction end does not reproduce the germline sequence, and a read error may be involved. The CDR3 DNA sequence: TGTGCCAGCAGCTCCTTGGGACAGGCCTCGAGGACCGGGGACCTGTTTTTT. Its translation: CASSSLGQASRTGDLFF. This chain connects TRBV5-5 to TRBJ2-2, with 8 bases fitting TRBD1. This CDR3 is 17 amino acids long. CDR1 and CDR2 from the germline V gene are SGHKS and YYEKEE (reference sequence).

This clonotype has a handful of counts. CDR3 protein: CASSQGFQFHTYTGELFF. CDR3 sequence (DNA): TGTGCCAGCAGCCAAGGTTTTCAGTTCCACACTTACACCGGGGAGCTGTTTTTT. The chain links TRBV3-1 to TRBJ2-2; D gene uncertain. Per germline, CDR1 LGHDT and CDR2 YNNKEL (reference sequence). The CDR3 has 18 amino acids. V gave up 1 base and J gave up 3 bases, with 18 bases separating them.

In this sample, this clonotype turned up a few times. This chain joins TRBV7-2 and TRBJ2-1; D unclear. The V end lost 2 bases, the J end lost 12 bases, and 8 bases lay between the germline ends. Germline-derived CDR1 and CDR2 are SGHTA and FQGNSA. The CDR3 totals 11 residues. CDR3 sequence reads: CASSLSVVQFF. The CDR3 DNA reads TGTGCCAGCAGCTTAAGTGTGGTGCAGTTCTTC.

This clonotype turned up a few times. J is TRBJ2-6 and V is TRBV20-1; possible D gene TRBD1, 6 bases. The germline V and J ends were trimmed by 6 bases and 0 bases, with 21 bases remaining between them. The CDR3 runs to 18 residues. The germline V gene has CDR1 DFQATT and CDR2 SNEGSKA (reference sequence). CDR3 region: CSAPAGALLISGANVLTF. DNA of the CDR3: TGCAGTGCCCCGGCAGGGGCGCTCCTAATCTCTGGGGCCAACGTCCTGACTTTC.

This clonotype was counted a few times. The CDR3 spells CSARVRGGVNTEAFF. DNA for the CDR3: TGCAGTGCTAGAGTACGCGGGGGGGTGAACACTGAAGCTTTCTTT. The chain is built from TRBV20-1 and TRBJ1-1; D may be TRBD1 (5 bases). The CDR3 loop spans 15 amino acids. With 1 base removed from V and 0 bases from J, the gap between germline ends came to 12 bases. Germline-derived CDR1 and CDR2 are DFQATT and SNEGSKA (reference sequence).

Only a few counts were recorded for this clonotype. The chain is built from TRBV20-1 and TRBJ1-1; D is unresolved. CDR3 length equals 14 residues. V lost 3 bases and J 0 bases, leaving 11 bases between the germline ends. Per germline, CDR1 DFQATT and CDR2 SNEGSKA (reference sequence). The CDR3 protein is CSASSLSLNTEAFF. The CDR3 coding sequence is TGCAGTGCTAGTAGTCTATCCCTGAACACTGAAGCTTTCTTT.

The chain joins TRBV7-8 to TRBJ2-3; 8 bases are a match to TRBD2. Losses at the gene ends were 8 bases for V and 3 bases for J; bases not matched to a gene: 10. Germline V lookup: CDR1 SGHVS, CDR2 FQNEAQ. This CDR3 spans 15 amino acids. The CDR3 sequence: CASPPAGGWTDTQYF. The CDR3 DNA reads TGTGCCAGCCCCCCGGCGGGAGGTTGGACAGATACGCAGTATTTT.

This clonotype was detected a few times. The rearrangement links TRBV29-1 to TRBJ1-4; 12 nucleotides align to TRBD1. CDR1 SQVTM and CDR2 ANQGSEA come from the germline V gene. The CDR3 runs 15 residues. Trimming took 5 bases from V and 3 from J; bases not matched to a gene: 4. For the CDR3, the DNA is TGCAGCGTTACGGGACAGGGGGCTTCTAATGAAAAACTGTTTTTT. This gives the protein CSVTGQGASNEKLFF.

This clonotype has just a few counts. The DNA is omitted, as the CDR3 cannot be located on it reliably, and the CDR3 follows TCRdb's listing. The genes are TRBV7-2 and TRBJ2-2. The length of the CDR3 is 15 amino acids, counting both ends. The germline V gene encodes CDR1 SGHTA and CDR2 FQGNSA. The CDR3 region is CASILGRSFTGELFF.

The sample holds a few counts of this clonotype. This chain uses TRBV4-3 with TRBJ1-6; 7 bases are shared with TRBD1. With 0 bases clipped from V and 8 bases from J, the junction kept 7 bases outside the gene matches. CDR3 size: 16 residues. In germline, CDR1 is LGHNA, CDR2 YSLEER. The CDR3 spells CASSQETGTAYSPLHF. In DNA form, the CDR3 reads TGCGCCAGCAGCCAAGAAACCGGGACAGCCTATTCACCCCTCCACTTT.

This clonotype appeared a few times. CDR3 sequence (DNA): TGTGCCGCAGGGAGAGCGGGAGGAACGGATGAGCAGTTCTTC. Its protein is CAAGRAGGTDEQFF. V is TRBV10-3 and J is TRBJ2-1, with 9 bases that match TRBD2. V lost 11 bases, J lost 8 bases, and 13 bases stayed unmatched. Germline V lookup: CDR1 ENHRY, CDR2 SYGVKD. The CDR3 is 14 residues long.

This clonotype came up a few times. The chain links TRBV6-2 or TRBV6-3 to TRBJ2-1, with D possibly TRBD1 on 6 matching bases. From germline, CDR1 is MNHEY and CDR2 SVGEGT. With 5 bases removed from V and 4 bases from J, the gap between germline ends came to 9 bases. This CDR3 is 13 amino acids long. The CDR3 here is CASSQTGYNEQFF. In DNA form, the CDR3 reads TGTGCCAGCAGTCAGACAGGTTACAATGAGCAGTTCTTC.

The chain joins TRBV20-1 to TRBJ2-7, with 7 bases fitting TRBD2. The CDR3 is 14 amino acids. With 6 bases clipped from V and 3 bases from J, the junction kept 11 bases outside the gene matches. Per the germline V gene, CDR1 is DFQATT and CDR2 is SNEGSKA (reference sequence). The chain's CDR3 is CSATPSGLHYEQYF. In DNA form, the CDR3 reads TGCAGTGCCACCCCATCGGGACTACACTACGAGCAGTACTTC.

The V gene is TRBV18, the J gene TRBJ1-1, with 7 bases lining up with TRBD1. V gave up 2 bases and J gave up 1 base; unmatched junction bases: 10. The CDR3 has 17 residues. Germline V gene lookup returns CDR1 KGHSH and CDR2 LQKENI. The CDR3 sequence: CASSPRTGTSGNTEAFF. The CDR3 DNA follows: TGTGCCAGCTCACCAAGGACAGGCACTTCGGGGAACACTGAAGCTTTCTTT. Based on the CDR3 plus reference TRBV18 and TRBJ1-1, the full variable domain is NAGVMQNPRHLVRRRGQEARLRCSPMKGHSHVYWYRQLPEEGLKFMVYLQKENIIDESGMPKERFSAEFPKEGPSILRIQQVVRGDSAAYFCASSPRTGTSGNTEAFFGQGTRLTVV.